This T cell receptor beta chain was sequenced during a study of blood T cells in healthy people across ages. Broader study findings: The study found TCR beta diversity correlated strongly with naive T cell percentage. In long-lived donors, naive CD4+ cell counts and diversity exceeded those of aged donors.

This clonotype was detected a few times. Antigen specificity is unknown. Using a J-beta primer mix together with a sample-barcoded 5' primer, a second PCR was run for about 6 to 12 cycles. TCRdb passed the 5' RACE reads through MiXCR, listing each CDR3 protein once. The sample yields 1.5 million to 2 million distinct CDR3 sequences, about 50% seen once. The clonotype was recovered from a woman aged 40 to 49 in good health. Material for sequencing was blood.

CDR3 amino acids: CASSSLLTDPGGEQYF. CDR3 bases: TGTGCCAGCAGCTCACTATTGACAGATCCCGGAGGCGAGCAGTACTTC. The chain employs TRBV7-2 and TRBJ2-5; D tentatively reads TRBD1 or TRBD2 (5 bases each). The DNA end is more similar to TRBJ2-7, so the J call may be wrong. Germline loops: CDR1 SGHTA, CDR2 FQGNSA. The length of the CDR3 is 16 residues.